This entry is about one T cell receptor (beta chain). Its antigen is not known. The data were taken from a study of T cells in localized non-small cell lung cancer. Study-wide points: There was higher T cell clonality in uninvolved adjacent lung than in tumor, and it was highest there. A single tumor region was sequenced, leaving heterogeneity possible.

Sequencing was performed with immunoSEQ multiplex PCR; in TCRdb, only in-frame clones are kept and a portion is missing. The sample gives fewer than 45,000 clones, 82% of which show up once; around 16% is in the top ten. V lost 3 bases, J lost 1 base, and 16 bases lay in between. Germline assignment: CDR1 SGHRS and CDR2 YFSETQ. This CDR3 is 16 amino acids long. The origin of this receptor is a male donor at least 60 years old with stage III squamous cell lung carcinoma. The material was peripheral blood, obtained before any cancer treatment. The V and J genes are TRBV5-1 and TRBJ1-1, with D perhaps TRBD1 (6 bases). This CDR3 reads CASSSHGGQQNTEAFF. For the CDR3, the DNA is TGCGCCAGCAGCTCTCACGGTGGACAGCAGAACACTGAAGCTTTCTTT. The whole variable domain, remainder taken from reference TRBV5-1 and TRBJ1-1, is KAGVTQTPRYLIKTRGQQVTLSCSPISGHRSVSWYQQTPGQGLQFLFEYFSETQRNKGNFPGRFSGRQFSNSRSEMNVSTLELGDSALYLCASSSHGGQQNTEAFFGQGTRLTVV.